The rows below give T cell receptor beta chains drawn from one sample of a study of blood T cell repertoires in COVID-19. Clones were sequenced by immunoSEQ multiplex PCR, and TCRdb holds only the in-frame ones, with some missing. The sample consists of about 70,000 clones, roughly 89% of them appearing once. Sequencing was performed on peripheral blood. All receptors derive from a man aged 60 to 75 with acute or convalescent COVID-19. CDR3s include the opening cysteine and the closing phenylalanine or tryptophan. The order of the fields is J gene, CDR3 length, D gene, clone size, V gene, CDR3 DNA, CDR3 protein. A D gene is named only where the DNA matches it firmly. For some rows the clone size is stated as once, few or many, or as a class when expanded; others skip it.

>TRBJ1-1|16|.|once|TRBV27
TGTGCCAGCAGTTTATCCACCCACAACAGAGACACTGAAGCTTTCTTT
CASSLSTHNRDTEAFF
>TRBJ1-3|14|TRBD1|.|TRBV27
TGTGCCAGCAGTCGACAGGGAACTGGAAACACCATATATTTT
CASSRQGTGNTIYF
>TRBJ1-1|13|.|once|TRBV7-9
TGTGCCAGCAGCTTAGGACGCGGGGCTGAAGCTTTCTTT
CASSLGRGAEAFF
>TRBJ2-1|16|TRBD2|.|TRBV3-1/TRBV3-2
TGTGCCAGCAGCTCGGAACTAGCGGGGGGTTACAATGAGCAGTTCTTC
CASSSELAGGYNEQFF
>TRBJ2-7|12|TRBD1|.|TRBV3-1/TRBV3-2
TGTGCCAGCAGCCTGACAGGGGACGAGCAGTACTTC
CASSLTGDEQYF
>TRBJ2-7|15|TRBD1|once|TRBV5-1
TGCGCCAGCAGCTTGAACAGGGGTTGGGGCTACGAGCAGTACTTC
CASSLNRGWGYEQYF
>TRBJ1-3|16|.|.|TRBV6-2/TRBV6-3
TGTGCCAGCAGTTACCGTCTCAGGATCTCTGGAAACACCATATATTTT
CASSYRLRISGNTIYF
>TRBJ2-3|15|TRBD1|.|TRBV3-1/TRBV3-2
TGTGCCAGCAGCCCTTGGACAGGGGGCACAGATACGCAGTATTTT
CASSPWTGGTDTQYF
>TRBJ2-3|15|.|.|TRBV7-9
TGTGCCAGCAGCCCGTCCCAGGGGCGGGCAGATACGCAGTATTTT
CASSPSQGRADTQYF
>TRBJ2-3|12|.|.|TRBV10-3
TGTGCCATCAGTGCGAGAACAGATACGCAGTATTTT
CAISARTDTQYF
>TRBJ2-3|15|TRBD2|.|TRBV5-5
TGTGCCAGCAGCTTGGGCGGGGGTACCACAGATACGCAGTATTTT
CASSLGGGTTDTQYF
>TRBJ1-6|15|.|.|TRBV19
TGTGCCAGTAGTATAAGACAGGCCAAGGATTCACCCCTCCACTTT
CASSIRQAKDSPLHF
>TRBJ2-7|16|TRBD1|.|TRBV13
TGTGCCAGCAGCTTAGTCCTAGGACAGGGTGGCTACGAGCAGTACTTC
CASSLVLGQGGYEQYF
>TRBJ2-3|13|TRBD2|.|TRBV27
TGTGCCAGCAACCGGGGGGGCACAGATACGCAGTATTTT
CASNRGGTDTQYF
>TRBJ1-2|16|.|.|TRBV6-6
TGTGCCAGCAGTTACGGGGGGACCGGGACGGACTATGGCTACACCTTC
CASSYGGTGTDYGYTF
>TRBJ2-2|14|TRBD1|few|TRBV9
TGTGCCAGCAGCGTAGCAGGGGACAGCGGGGAGCTGTTTTTT
CASSVAGDSGELFF
>TRBJ1-2|13|TRBD1|.|TRBV2
TGTGCCAGCAGTGAGAGACAGGGGAACAGCTACACCTTC
CASSERQGNSYTF
>TRBJ1-2|16|TRBD1|.|TRBV30
TGTGCCTATTCCGGGACAGGCTCTCCCACAAACTATGGCTACACCTTC
CAYSGTGSPTNYGYTF
>TRBJ1-2|15|.|.|TRBV5-1
TGCGCCAGCAGCCCCTGGCCCGGGGGGGACTATGGCTACACCTTC
CASSPWPGGDYGYTF
>TRBJ2-5|15|.|.|TRBV28
TGTGCCAGCAGTAGGTCCAGGGTTTCACGGGAGACCCAGTACTTC
CASSRSRVSRETQYF
>TRBJ1-5|14|.|.|TRBV6-1
TGTGCCAGCAGTGACCGGGGAGGGTCTCAGCCCCAGCATTTT
CASSDRGGSQPQHF
>TRBJ1-1|14|.|.|TRBV6-5
TGTGCCAGCACCCTCCGGGGTCTGAACACTGAAGCTTTCTTT
CASTLRGLNTEAFF
>TRBJ1-5|17|TRBD1|.|TRBV19
TGTGCCAGTAGTTTTCGAGGGGGCGCAGATGGCAATCAGCCCCAGCATTTT
CASSFRGGADGNQPQHF
>TRBJ2-7|17|TRBD2|.|TRBV3-1/TRBV3-2
TGTGCCAGCAGCCTACTCGGACTAGCGGGGGGGAGCCACGAGCAGTACTTC
CASSLLGLAGGSHEQYF
>TRBJ2-3|14|.|.|TRBV5-1
TGCGCCAGCAGCTTGGGAGGGGGGGCAGATACGCAGTATTTT
CASSLGGGADTQYF
>TRBJ2-7|14|TRBD2|.|TRBV18
TGTGCCAGCTCACCACGTGACCGGGGGGGCGAGCAGTACTTC
CASSPRDRGGEQYF
>TRBJ1-2|13|.|.|TRBV27
TGTGCCAGCAGTCCGGGGAGGACTTACGGCTACACCTTC
CASSPGRTYGYTF
>TRBJ1-5|14|.|.|TRBV6-5
TGTGCCAGCAGTTACCTCCCAGGGGAACAGCCCCAGCATTTT
CASSYLPGEQPQHF
>TRBJ2-2|14|TRBD1|.|TRBV2
TGTGCCAGCCGTGGGGACAGGGGTTCCGGGGAGCTGTTTTTT
CASRGDRGSGELFF
>TRBJ2-3|13|.|.|TRBV4-1
TGCGCCAGCAGCCAAGAAGTTCAGGGGCCGCAGTATTTT
CASSQEVQGPQYF
>TRBJ2-2|14|TRBD1|once|TRBV10-3
TGTGCCATCAGTGCCAGGGGGCCTGGCGGGGAGCTGTTTTTT
CAISARGPGGELFF
>TRBJ2-7|13|TRBD1|.|TRBV5-1
TGCGCCAGCAGCCGGACAGGGGTCGCCGAGCAGTACTTC
CASSRTGVAEQYF
>TRBJ2-2|15|TRBD1|.|TRBV24-1
TGTGCCACCGAAGGCCCCAACAGGGGTGCCGGGGAGCTGTTTTTT
CATEGPNRGAGELFF
>TRBJ1-2|14|TRBD1|once|TRBV10-3
TGTGCCATCCGCAAAGGACAGGGGGCAGGGGGCTACACCTTC
CAIRKGQGAGGYTF
>TRBJ1-2|13|TRBD1|.|TRBV2
TGTGCCAGCAGTGAGGGCAGGGGGCGCGGCTACACCTTC
CASSEGRGRGYTF
>TRBJ1-2|13|.|.|TRBV6-5
TGTGCCAGCAGCTCTACAGGGCTTGGTGGCTACACCTTC
CASSSTGLGGYTF
>TRBJ1-1|12|TRBD1|.|TRBV5-1
TGCGCCAGCAGGGGACAGGGTCCTGAAGCTTTCTTT
CASRGQGPEAFF
>TRBJ1-5|13|.|.|TRBV19
TGTGCCAGTAGTAGGCTTTCAGGGGAGCCCCAGCATTTT
CASSRLSGEPQHF
>TRBJ2-7|13|TRBD1|.|TRBV6-5
TGTGCCAGCAGTTACCCGACAGGGGGCGAGCAGTACTTC
CASSYPTGGEQYF
>TRBJ1-2|14|.|.|TRBV6-5
TGTGCCAGCAGAACAGACAGTGCGGCATATGGCTACACCTTC
CASRTDSAAYGYTF
>TRBJ2-3|14|TRBD1|.|TRBV6-5
TGTGCCAGCTCGGACAGGGGCCGCACAGATACGCAGTATTTT
CASSDRGRTDTQYF
>TRBJ1-1|13|.|once|TRBV3-1/TRBV3-2
TGTGCCAGCAGCCCTGGTAAGGGGCGCGAGGCTTTCTTT
CASSPGKGREAFF
>TRBJ2-7|14|.|.|TRBV5-4
TGTGCCAGCAGCTTGGCAGGGCAGGGGTACGAGCAGTACTTC
CASSLAGQGYEQYF
>TRBJ2-1|15|.|.|TRBV9
TGTGCCAGCAGCTTACAGGGTAACTCCTACAATGAGCAGTTCTTC
CASSLQGNSYNEQFF
>TRBJ1-1|17|.|once|TRBV6-2/TRBV6-3
TGTGCCAGCAGTTCGTCGACAGTTGGAGGGCTGGGAACTGAAGCTTTCTTT
CASSSSTVGGLGTEAFF
>TRBJ2-1|15|TRBD2|.|TRBV5-4
TGTGCCAGCAGCGAGAGCGGGGGGGCCTACAATGAGCAGTTCTTC
CASSESGGAYNEQFF
>TRBJ1-5|13|.|.|TRBV19
TGTGCCAGTAGTCCCGTAGAGTATCAGCCCCAGCATTTT
CASSPVEYQPQHF
>TRBJ1-2|16|.|.|TRBV3-1/TRBV3-2
TGTGCCAGCAGCCAAGAGGGAGGTTCGATGCGGGTTGGCTACACCTTC
CASSQEGGSMRVGYTF
>TRBJ1-2|14|.|.|TRBV10-3
TGTGCCATCATGGGAGGGTTCACGAAGTTAGGCTACACCTTC
CAIMGGFTKLGYTF
>TRBJ1-5|12|.|.|TRBV10-2
TGCGCCAGCAGTGACCCTCCCCAGCCCCAGCATTTT
CASSDPPQPQHF
>TRBJ1-2|13|.|.|TRBV2
TGTGCCAGCAGCCTACGGACAGCTTATGGCTACACCTTC
CASSLRTAYGYTF
>TRBJ1-4|15|.|.|TRBV19
TGTGCCACTGGAGGAGGTGGCTCTCTCGGTGAAAAACTGTTTTTT
CATGGGGSLGEKLFF
>TRBJ2-3|16|.|.|TRBV15
TGTGCCACCAGCAGAGGTCGAGGTAGCTCGGTAGATACGCAGTATTTT
CATSRGRGSSVDTQYF
>TRBJ2-7|17|TRBD1|.|TRBV7-9
TGTGCCAGCAGCTATACGGGACAGATCCTTCCGGGTTACGAGCAGTACTTC
CASSYTGQILPGYEQYF
>TRBJ2-7|16|TRBD2|.|TRBV9
TGTGCCAGCAGCGTAGCGCGGAGCGGGACCTCCTACGAGCAGTACTTC
CASSVARSGTSYEQYF
>TRBJ1-6|16|.|few|TRBV6-1
TGTGCCAGCAGTGTATGGCTCGGAGTATACAATTCACCCCTCCACTTT
CASSVWLGVYNSPLHF
>TRBJ1-2|14|.|.|TRBV10-3
TGTGCCATCAGTGTCCAGGGTCTCGGCATGAGCTACACCTTC
CAISVQGLGMSYTF
>TRBJ1-5|15|.|.|TRBV9
TGTGCCAGCAGCCATACCGACAGCTCCAATCAGCCCCAGCATTTT
CASSHTDSSNQPQHF
>TRBJ2-5|16|.|once|TRBV5-1
TGCGCCAGCAGCCCGATCGGCCGGACATCCCCGGAGACCCAGTACTTC
CASSPIGRTSPETQYF